The 9 T cell receptor beta chains given below trace back to one sample, sequenced in a study of T-cell reconstitution after alpha-beta-depleted transplantation in children. Unique molecular identifiers featured in how the TCRbeta library was prepared. TCRdb redid the calling of the PCR reads with MiXCR, one entry per CDR3 protein. The profile covers some 520,000 distinct CDR3 sequences, with around a third appearing a single time and roughly 2.5% taken by the ten largest. The sample here was PBMCs from the stem cell graft donor, taken from the stem cell graft. These receptors all come from a human donor who donated a stem cell graft to a child with aplastic anemia.

This clonotype has only a few counts. The CDR3 DNA reads TGTGCCAGCAGACCCCCGGGACAGGGTAGGACCGGGGAGCTGTTTTTT. Its protein is CASRPPGQGRTGELFF. The rearrangement links TRBV28 to TRBJ2-2, with TRBD1 matching over 9 bases. The CDR3 runs to 16 residues. Losses at the gene ends were 6 bases for V and 5 bases for J; bases not matched to a gene: 10. Germline V gene sequence: CDR1 MDHEN, CDR2 SYDVKM.

This chain joins TRBV5-1 and TRBJ1-1; 7 nucleotides align to TRBD1. Germline CDR1 is SGHRS and CDR2 is YFSETQ. This CDR3 is built from 15 residues. Germline trimming cut 4 bases from V and 4 bases from J; bases unmatched to any gene: 10. CDR3 coding DNA: TGCGCCAGCAGCGCAGAGACAGGGTTAGTCACTGAAGCTTTCTTT. This sequence encodes CASSAETGLVTEAFF.

This clonotype was observed a handful of times. This sequence joins TRBV6-4 and TRBJ2-7, with 8 bases lining up with TRBD2. V was pared by 2 bases and J by 7 bases, with 7 bases of the junction left unmatched. The length of the CDR3 is 14 residues. The germline gives CDR1 MRHNA, CDR2 SNTAGT. This chain's CDR3 is CASSDPRGGKEQYV. CDR3 DNA sequence: TGTGCCAGCAGTGACCCACGGGGGGGTAAGGAGCAGTACGTC.

V gene TRBV6-5 combines with J gene TRBJ2-3, with D tentatively TRBD2 (6 bases). V lost 2 bases, J lost 3 bases, and 9 bases lay in between. The CDR3 is made up of 14 amino acids. Germline CDR1 and CDR2: MNHEY and SVGAGI. The CDR3 DNA sequence: TGTGCCAGCAGTTACCGACTAGATACAGATACGCAGTATTTT. As protein: CASSYRLDTDTQYF.

The gene calls are TRBV7-9 and TRBJ1-3; TRBD1 is a possible D gene (5 bases). The CDR3 totals 14 residues. Trimming stripped 11 bases from V and 0 bases from J, with 14 bases between. Germline V gene data show CDR1 as SEHNR and CDR2 as FQNEAQ (reference sequence). In DNA form, the CDR3 reads TGTGCCTGGCGGGGCGCCAGCTCTGGAAACACCATATATTTT. It codes for CAWRGASSGNTIYF.

The V call is TRBV5-4, the J call TRBJ2-2; TRBD2 agrees at 7 bases. V gave up 4 bases and J gave up 4 bases; unmatched junction bases: 13. The germline V gene encodes CDR1 SGHNT and CDR2 YYREEE (reference sequence). The CDR3 spans 17 residues. CDR3 amino acids: CASSGTPSGPLTGELFF. The CDR3 coding sequence is TGTGCCAGCAGCGGAACCCCTAGCGGACCGCTCACCGGGGAGCTGTTTTTT. Full variable domain (outside the CDR3, taken from reference TRBV5-4 and TRBJ2-2): ETGVTQSPTHLIKTRGQQVTLRCSSQSGHNTVSWYQQALGQGPQFIFQYYREEENGRGNFPPRFSGLQFPNYSSELNVNALELDDSALYLCASSGTPSGPLTGELFFGEGSRLTVL.

This clonotype was found many times. The rearrangement uses TRBV7-2 and TRBJ1-5; possible D gene TRBD1, 6 bases. This CDR3 has 16 residues. The V end lost 4 bases, the J end lost 6 bases, and 19 bases lay between the germline ends. The V gene's germline CDR1 is SGHTA and CDR2 FQGNSA. The CDR3 DNA is TGTGCCAGCAGCTCCGGTATGGCAGGGGTGGGTCAGCCCCAGCATTTT. Its translation is CASSSGMAGVGQPQHF.

In nucleotides, the CDR3 is TGCGCCAGCAGTCAATCAGGGACAGGGCATTACAATGAGCAGTTCTTC. This encodes CASSQSGTGHYNEQFF. The chain uses TRBV23-1 and TRBJ2-1; 9 bases fit TRBD1. TRBV23-1 belongs to the ORF category, with a function that is uncertain. This CDR3 has 16 amino acids. V lost 0 bases and J lost 4; bases outside the gene matches: 4.

This chain joins TRBV12-3 or TRBV12-4 and TRBJ2-3; D possibly uses TRBD1 or TRBD2 (5 bases each). V was pared by 6 bases and J by 7 bases, with 17 bases between. CDR3 size: 14 residues. As DNA, the CDR3 is TGTGCCAGCAGCCGGGACGGAGCTATGAATACGCAGTATTTT. Its protein is CASSRDGAMNTQYF.